These 2 T cell receptor beta chains were sequenced from one sample in a study of T-cell reconstitution after alpha-beta-depleted transplantation in children. Construction of the TCRbeta library involved unique molecular identifiers. TCRdb fed the PCR reads into MiXCR, producing one record per CDR3 protein. The sample holds approximately 980,000 distinct CDR3 sequences; about 31% are singletons and the top ten take 28%. Sequencing was performed on PBMCs, mostly from graft donor cells, taken 360 days after TCRalphabeta/CD19-depleted stem cell transplant. These receptors originate from a boy under three years old who had a stem cell transplant for SCID, so the T cells may come from the graft donor.

V and J are TRBV15 and TRBJ2-3; no clear D gene. The CDR3 is made up of 14 amino acids. CDR1 LNHNV and CDR2 YYDKDF come from the germline V gene (reference sequence). The V end was cut by 0 bases, the J end by 0 bases, with 4 bases between. The CDR3 sequence: CATSRDHSTDTQYF. CDR3 sequence (DNA): TGTGCCACCAGCAGAGATCACAGCACAGATACGCAGTATTTT.

The chain joins TRBV20-1 to TRBJ2-3; D uncertain. The CDR3 runs to 14 residues. Germline-derived CDR1 and CDR2 are DFQATT and SNEGSKA (reference sequence). The V end was cut by 1 base, the J end by 0 bases, with 8 bases between. CDR3 protein: CSARVVRSTDTQYF. The CDR3 DNA follows: TGCAGTGCTAGAGTGGTGCGGAGCACAGATACGCAGTATTTT.